This entry lists 7 T cell receptor beta chains sequenced from one sample in a study of CD8 T cells in Susac syndrome. After extraction with the RNeasy kit, 0.5 to 1 ug of the RNA was reverse transcribed using random hexamers. TCRdb fed the immunoSEQ multiplex PCR reads into MiXCR, producing one record per CDR3 protein. This table holds approximately 120,000 distinct CDR3 sequences, 90% to 95% found once. The sample taken for sequencing was CD8+ T cells from PBMCs. The receptor set was obtained from a human donor with Susac syndrome.

This chain links TRBV7-9 with TRBJ2-7; a weak D match, TRBD1 (6 bases). The CDR3 runs 13 residues. Germline-derived CDR1 and CDR2 are SEHNR and FQNEAQ (reference sequence). V lost 5 bases and J 3 bases, leaving 11 bases between the germline ends. The CDR3 bases are TGTGCCAGCAGCCGGACAGCCCTCTACGAGCAGTACTTC. This encodes CASSRTALYEQYF.

The chain has TRBV4-1 and TRBJ2-7; D gene uncertain. The CDR3 totals 15 residues. The V gene lost 1 base and the J gene lost 2 bases, with 12 bases spanning the gap. CDR1 is MGHRA, CDR2 YSYEKL, per germline. DNA of the CDR3: TGCGCCAGCAGCCAAGGCCCCATGACGACCTACGAGCAGTACTTC. Residues: CASSQGPMTTYEQYF.

J is TRBJ1-2 and V is TRBV4-2, with 7 bases that match TRBD1. Trimming removed 0 bases from V and 5 bases from J; junction bases left unmatched: 6. The CDR3 length is 15 residues. The germline V gene has CDR1 LGHNA and CDR2 YNFKEQ. CDR3 in DNA: TGTGCCAGCAGCCAAGATCTGGAGACAGGGTATGGCTACACCTTC. Translating gives CASSQDLETGYGYTF.

This CDR3 reads CSVEDPGPRQGSGETQYF. The CDR3 bases are TGCAGCGTTGAAGACCCGGGCCCGAGACAGGGAAGTGGGGAGACCCAGTACTTC. This rearrangement joins TRBV29-1 to TRBJ2-5, with TRBD1 matching over 7 bases. CDR1 SQVTM and CDR2 ANQGSEA come from the germline V gene. The CDR3 runs to 18 residues. V was pared by 0 bases and J by 5 bases, with 18 bases of the junction left unmatched.

The V gene is TRBV12-3 or TRBV12-4, the J gene TRBJ2-7; no clear D. V dropped 5 bases and J dropped 3 bases, with 8 bases sitting between them. This CDR3 comprises 12 residues. The CDR3, as DNA: TGTGCCAGCAGTCCCATGGGCTACGAGCAGTACTTC. Its translation: CASSPMGYEQYF.

The chain uses TRBV9 and TRBJ2-7; 7 bases map to TRBD1. After removal of 3 bases from V and 3 bases from J, the junction contained 9 bases not matched to a gene. The CDR3 is made up of 15 amino acids. The germline gives CDR1 SGDLS, CDR2 YYNGEE. The CDR3 DNA is TGTGCCAGCAGCGAGACAGGGTCACGCGGCTACGAGCAGTACTTC. Amino acid sequence: CASSETGSRGYEQYF.

The V call is TRBV20-1, the J call TRBJ2-7, with D unclear. CDR3 length: 14 residues. The ends were cut back, 1 base at V and 7 bases at J, with 17 bases in the middle. Germline values: CDR1 DFQATT, CDR2 SNEGSKA (reference sequence). The CDR3 DNA follows: TGCAGTGCTAGAGTTCCCCTCGGCCCTAGGGAGCAGTACTTC. Residues: CSARVPLGPREQYF.